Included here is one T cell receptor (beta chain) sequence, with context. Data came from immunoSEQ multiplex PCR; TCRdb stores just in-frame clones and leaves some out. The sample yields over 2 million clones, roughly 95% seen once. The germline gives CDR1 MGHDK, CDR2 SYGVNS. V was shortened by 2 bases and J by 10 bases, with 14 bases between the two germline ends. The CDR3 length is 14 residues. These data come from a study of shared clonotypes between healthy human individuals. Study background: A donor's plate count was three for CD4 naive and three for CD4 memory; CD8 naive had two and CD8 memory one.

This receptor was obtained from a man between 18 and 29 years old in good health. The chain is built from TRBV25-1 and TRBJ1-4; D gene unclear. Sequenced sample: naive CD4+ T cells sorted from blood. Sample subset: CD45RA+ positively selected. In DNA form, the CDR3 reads TGTGCCAGCAGTGAACTACCAGGCGGGCGAAAACTGTTTTTT. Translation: CASSELPGGRKLFF.